The sequence of this TCR beta chain was determined in a study of vaccination effects on CD4 cells after COVID-19. Viral peptide pools were used in the ViraFEST assay to expand antigen-specific CD4+ T cells, and sequencing came afterward. Following culture for roughly 10 days, CD4+ T cells were isolated. The CDR3 consists of 16 residues. V was clipped by 2 bases and J by 4 bases; unmatched bases: 4. Per germline, CDR1 SGHRS and CDR2 YFSETQ. With respect to this clone: As yet, its antigen is unknown.

The protocol was immunoSEQ multiplex PCR, while the TCRdb copy is restricted to in-frame clones and leaves out a portion. In the table there are about 79,000 clones, about 74% of which are singletons. The TCR comes from a human donor who received a COVID-19 vaccine. The gene calls are TRBV5-1 and TRBJ2-2, with 11 bases that match TRBD2. Sequences were derived from CD4+ T cells from PBMCs cultured with HCoV-229E spike peptides, sampled before COVID-19 vaccination. CDR3 nucleotides: TGCGCCAGCAGCTTTACTAGCGGGGGTGGCACCGGGGAGCTGTTTTTT. This encodes CASSFTSGGGTGELFF.